This TCR beta chain is drawn from a study of prognosis after radiotherapy for stage I lung cancer. Germline CDR1 is MDHEN and CDR2 is SYDVKM. Unmatched junction bases numbered 10, after V lost 6 bases and J lost 7 bases. The CDR3 length is 15 residues. Starting from genomic DNA, TCR beta CDR3 was amplified through two-round multiplex PCR. Gene-specific TRBV and TRBJ primers were used in PCR round one. MiXCR was run by TCRdb on the multiplex PCR reads, yielding one entry per CDR3 protein. There are some 19,000 distinct CDR3 sequences in the sample; around half occur only once, and 30% to 35% lies in the top ten. Findings and caveats of the study: Unique TCR clone counts dropped after stereotactic body radiation therapy, from a median of around 9,500 to 6,500. Post-therapy Shannon entropy was lower in patients developing distant metastases following stereotactic body radiation therapy.

In this sample, this clonotype turned up many times. The target antigen is unknown. The TCR comes from a donor over 45 with non-small cell lung cancer. This chain joins TRBV28 and TRBJ1-5; 9 bases fit TRBD1. The sequencing here drew on PBMCs, taken before or after stereotactic body radiation therapy (not recorded which). This CDR3 reads CASRDPDGQGQPQHF. Written as DNA, the CDR3 is TGTGCCAGCAGGGATCCAGACGGACAGGGGCAGCCCCAGCATTTT.